This T cell receptor (beta chain) was obtained from a study of OX40 agonist ivuxolimab in advanced cancers. Broader study findings: Also present in some nonresponders was a low level of normalized T-cell clonal expansion. Specificity for antigen went undetermined in the expanded peripheral T cells.

The CDR3 is 16 residues long. The junction had 11 bases not matched to a gene; V was cut back by 3 bases and J by 5 bases. Germline assignment: CDR1 SGHTA and CDR2 FQGNSA. As regards this clone: Its antigen is undetermined.

Profiling relied on immunoSEQ multiplex PCR, and the TCRdb table lists in-frame clones only, not all of them. The sample carries roughly 67,000 clones, more than 75% recorded once. The sequenced sample was CD4+ or CD8+ T cells sorted from blood, obtained in a trial of the OX40 agonist ivuxolimab. The chain joins TRBV7-2 to TRBJ2-5; 8 bases align to TRBD2. The TCR was taken from an adult with an advanced solid tumor such as melanoma, head and neck, liver or kidney cancer. The CDR3 bases are TGTGCCAGCAGCTTGGGCGGGGGGACCGGTGGGGAGACCCAGTACTTC. Its translation: CASSLGGGTGGETQYF.